A selection of T cell receptor beta chains follows, all from one sample in a study of blood T cell repertoires in COVID-19. Sequencing was performed with immunoSEQ multiplex PCR; in TCRdb, only in-frame clones are kept and a portion is missing. The sample records fewer than 250,000 clones, about 86% being singletons. The source material was PBMCs or T cells enriched from blood (not recorded which). These receptors came from a woman aged 40 to 49 with acute COVID-19. The CDR3 runs from the conserved cysteine through the conserved F or W. The D gene is left open where the match is weak. Size tells how often a clone was seen (once, few, many) or the class of an expanded clone, and some rows leave it out.

TGTGCCAGCAGCCCCGTTTGGGGGGTGAGAGAGACCCAGTACTTC,CASSPVWGVRETQYF,TRBJ2-5,NA,TRBV7-2,once
TGTGCCAGCAATGAGGGGGCGCCGCTTAGCCAAAACATTCAGTACTTC,CASNEGAPLSQNIQYF,TRBJ2-4,TRBD1,TRBV27,NA
TGTGCCAGCAGCTTAGCAGGGGCGGCCTACAATGAGCAGTTCTTC,CASSLAGAAYNEQFF,TRBJ2-1,NA,TRBV11-3,many
TGTGCCAGCAGCCCCGGCCAGGCGAACACTGAAGCTTTCTTT,CASSPGQANTEAFF,TRBJ1-1,NA,TRBV28,NA
TGTGCCAGCAGCGTGGGACAGGGGGTACGTGAAAAACTGTTTTTT,CASSVGQGVREKLFF,TRBJ1-4,TRBD1,TRBV5-8,once
TGCGCCAGCAGCCCCGGACGGGGGTCAGGGACCCAGTACTTC,CASSPGRGSGTQYF,TRBJ2-5,NA,TRBV4-1,NA
TGTGCCACCAGCAGAGTTGACAGACGCAATCAGCCCCAGCATTTT,CATSRVDRRNQPQHF,TRBJ1-5,NA,TRBV15,once
TGTGCCAGCATCTCGAAGGGGGCAGGGGAAAAACTGTTTTTT,CASISKGAGEKLFF,TRBJ1-4,TRBD1,TRBV28,NA
TGTGCCAGCGTGACAGAGGTTTATAGCAATCAGCCCCAGCATTTT,CASVTEVYSNQPQHF,TRBJ1-5,NA,TRBV28,NA
TGTGCCAGCAGTTTTGGGACAGTTCCCAACCTCTATGGCTACACCTTC,CASSFGTVPNLYGYTF,TRBJ1-2,TRBD1,TRBV27,NA
TGTGCCAGCAGCGCAGGGGGATTCGATTCACCCCTCCACTTT,CASSAGGFDSPLHF,TRBJ1-6,TRBD1,TRBV7-9,NA
TGTGCCAGCAGCTTAGGGGACAGAGTTCCTTACGAGCAGTACTTC,CASSLGDRVPYEQYF,TRBJ2-7,TRBD1,TRBV7-2,once
TGTGCCATTTCGACAGGGACGAATCAGCCCCAGCATTTT,CAISTGTNQPQHF,TRBJ1-5,TRBD1,TRBV10-3,once
TGTGCCAGTAGTAAACTAGCGGGAGTGAGCACAGATACGCAGTATTTT,CASSKLAGVSTDTQYF,TRBJ2-3,TRBD2,TRBV19,NA
TGTGCCAGCAGCTCCGGGACAGGGGTATCCTACAATGAGCAGTTCTTC,CASSSGTGVSYNEQFF,TRBJ2-1,TRBD1,TRBV5-8,NA
TGTGCCAGCAGTGGTGGTCGGTACACCGGGGAGCTGTTTTTT,CASSGGRYTGELFF,TRBJ2-2,NA,TRBV2,once
TGTGCCAGTAGTTCTCAGTCCAATCAGCCCCAGCATTTT,CASSSQSNQPQHF,TRBJ1-5,NA,TRBV19,NA
TGTGCCAGCAGTCCCCGTCTGAGCTCCTATAATTCACCCCTCCACTTT,CASSPRLSSYNSPLHF,TRBJ1-6,NA,TRBV27,NA
TGTGCCAGCAGCTTAACTACCCGGGATGAGCAGTTCTTC,CASSLTTRDEQFF,TRBJ2-1,NA,TRBV7-3,once
TGTGCCAGCAGCCCGAACCTCGATCGGGGCACTGAAGCTTTCTTT,CASSPNLDRGTEAFF,TRBJ1-1,NA,TRBV4-2,NA
TGTGCCAGCAGCGTAGACGAGGGAGCGTCAGGTTCACCCCTCCACTTT,CASSVDEGASGSPLHF,TRBJ1-6,NA,TRBV9,NA
TGTGCCATCAGTGAGCCGGACAGGGGTTTCTCTGGGGCCAACGTCCTGACTTTC,CAISEPDRGFSGANVLTF,TRBJ2-6,TRBD1,TRBV10-3,NA
TGTGCCAGCAGCTCGATGCCGGGACAGGGCTACGAGCAGTACTTC,CASSSMPGQGYEQYF,TRBJ2-7,TRBD1,TRBV11-3,NA
TGTGCCAGCAGCTGGGGGAGACAGGGGGCCGCCCAAGAGACCCAGTACTTC,CASSWGRQGAAQETQYF,TRBJ2-5,TRBD1,TRBV11-2,NA
TGTGCCATCAGTCGGACAGCTTCACCCCTCCACTTT,CAISRTASPLHF,TRBJ1-6,NA,TRBV10-3,NA
TGTGCCAGCAGTTTAATAGGGGAGGATCAGCCCCAGCATTTT,CASSLIGEDQPQHF,TRBJ1-5,NA,TRBV27,once
TGTGCCAGCAGCTATGGGACAGAGAACACCGGGGAGCTGTTTTTT,CASSYGTENTGELFF,TRBJ2-2,TRBD1,TRBV5-4,NA
TGTGCCAGCAGCCAAGAGACGGAGAATTCACCCCTCCACTTT,CASSQETENSPLHF,TRBJ1-6,NA,TRBV14,once
TGTGCCAGCAAGATCATGGGCGCTACCTACGAGCAGTACTTC,CASKIMGATYEQYF,TRBJ2-7,NA,TRBV27,NA
TGTGCCAGCAGACATAGCGGGAGAGACACCGGGGAGCTGTTTTTT,CASRHSGRDTGELFF,TRBJ2-2,TRBD2,TRBV28,NA
TGTGCCAGCAGTCCAAAGGGACTAGCGCAATCCTACAATGAGCAGTTCTTC,CASSPKGLAQSYNEQFF,TRBJ2-1,TRBD2,TRBV27,NA
TGCGCCAGCAGCCCCGGGACTAGCGGTAACAATGAGCAGTTCTTC,CASSPGTSGNNEQFF,TRBJ2-1,TRBD2,TRBV5-1,once
TGTGCCACCAGCAGAGATAAAAGTTTCACAGGCTCCTACGAGCAGTACTTC,CATSRDKSFTGSYEQYF,TRBJ2-7,NA,TRBV15,NA
TGTGCCAGTAGTATTCCGGGACTAGCGGGGATGGAGCAGTACTTC,CASSIPGLAGMEQYF,TRBJ2-7,TRBD2,TRBV19,NA
TGCGCCAGCAGCCAAGATCCCGGGGACAGACGAAAAAACATTCAGTACTTC,CASSQDPGDRRKNIQYF,TRBJ2-4,TRBD1,TRBV4-1,NA
TGTGCCAGCAGTTTATTCGGGCCCCGGGGTACTGAAGCTTTCTTT,CASSLFGPRGTEAFF,TRBJ1-1,NA,TRBV27,NA
TGTGCCAGCATATCGACTCCGAGGGGGGATACGCAGTATTTT,CASISTPRGDTQYF,TRBJ2-3,NA,TRBV28,NA
TGTGCCAGCAGCAAAACTAGCGGATGGGCTGGAGATACGCAGTATTTT,CASSKTSGWAGDTQYF,TRBJ2-3,TRBD2,TRBV7-8,NA
TGCGCCAGCAGTCAAGTGGGGCATCTATTTAGCAATCAGCCCCAGCATTTT,CASSQVGHLFSNQPQHF,TRBJ1-5,NA,TRBV23-1,few
TGTGCCACCAGCAGGGGTGCGGAGAACACCGGGGAGCTGTTTTTT,CATSRGAENTGELFF,TRBJ2-2,NA,TRBV15,NA
TGTGCCAGCAGCTTAGATTCCACGGGAGCGGGAGGTGAAGAGACCCAGTACTTC,CASSLDSTGAGGEETQYF,TRBJ2-5,TRBD2,TRBV7-8,many
TGTGCCAGCAGGGACAGGGTAGGGGAGAACACTGAAGCTTTCTTT,CASRDRVGENTEAFF,TRBJ1-1,TRBD1,TRBV2,NA
TGTGCCAGCAGCTCTACAGGATACGAGCAGTACTTC,CASSSTGYEQYF,TRBJ2-7,NA,TRBV7-6,NA
TGTGCCAGCAGCCAAGGGGTTAGCGGGAGGCGCACAGATACGCAGTATTTT,CASSQGVSGRRTDTQYF,TRBJ2-3,TRBD2,TRBV14,NA
TGTGCCAGCTCACCTCTGGCGGGCGGGAGTGGCACAGATACGCAGTATTTT,CASSPLAGGSGTDTQYF,TRBJ2-3,TRBD2,TRBV18,NA
TGTGCCAGCACCCAGCGCAGGGGGAATTCACCCCTCCACTTT,CASTQRRGNSPLHF,TRBJ1-6,TRBD1,TRBV28,NA
TGTGCCAGCAGCGCCGGGACAGGGAACACTGAAGCTTTCTTT,CASSAGTGNTEAFF,TRBJ1-1,TRBD1,TRBV14,NA
TGTGCCAGCAGCATTGACAGGGGAGGAACCGGGGAGCTGTTTTTT,CASSIDRGGTGELFF,TRBJ2-2,TRBD1,TRBV6-5,NA